Given below is one T cell receptor (beta chain) in context. Next came a second PCR, run for about 6 to 12 cycles, which used a sample-barcoded 5' primer along with a J-beta primer mix. Using its own MiXCR run on the 5' RACE reads, TCRdb lists one record per CDR3 protein. The sample has around 1,700,000 distinct CDR3 sequences, 25% to 30% seen once. The data belong to a study of blood T cells in healthy people across ages. Trimming pared 7 bases from V and 0 bases from J, leaving 12 bases between. The germline CDR1 and CDR2 sequences are MNHEY and SVGEGT. The CDR3 has 14 amino acids. Source material: blood. The clonotype originates from a woman aged 25 to 45 in good health. The rearrangement joins TRBV6-2 or TRBV6-3 to TRBJ1-1, with a possible D match to TRBD1 (5 bases). CDR3 protein: CASKVGTVNTEAFF. CDR3 sequence (DNA): TGTGCCAGCAAAGTTGGGACGGTGAACACTGAAGCTTTCTTT.